A selection of T cell receptor beta chains follows, all from one sample in a study of Ad26.COV2.S vaccination and SARS-CoV-2 variants. The assay was immunoSEQ multiplex PCR, and TCRdb's table has in-frame clones only and misses some. This table has fewer than 400,000 clones, 85% to 90% appearing once. The sequencing used peripheral blood, collected in a trial of Ad26.COV2.S vaccine versus placebo. The receptors come from a person between 18 and 60 years old who received the Ad26.COV2.S COVID-19 vaccine or a placebo. Both conserved end residues are part of each CDR3. D genes are given only for firm matches. For some rows the clone size is stated as once, few or many, or as a class when expanded; others skip it.

V: TRBV3-1/TRBV3-2
J: TRBJ1-1
size: NA
length: 11
D: NA
DNA: TGTGCCAGCAGTAACCGGGGTGAAGCTTTCTTT
CDR3: CASSNRGEAFF

V: TRBV6-5
J: TRBJ2-7
size: once
length: 14
D: NA
DNA: TGTGCCACCCGGGGGGGACAGGGCCGCTACGAGCAGTACTTC
CDR3: CATRGGQGRYEQYF

V: TRBV6-5
J: TRBJ1-4
size: NA
length: 13
D: NA
DNA: TGTGCCAGCCTGGCTGGGTACAATGAAAAACTGTTTTTT
CDR3: CASLAGYNEKLFF

V: TRBV5-8
J: TRBJ1-5
size: once
length: 15
D: TRBD1
DNA: TGTGCCAGCAGCCCCGGGACAGTCGGCAATCAGCCCCAGCATTTT
CDR3: CASSPGTVGNQPQHF

V: TRBV25-1
J: TRBJ2-2
size: NA
length: 15
D: NA
DNA: TGTGCCAGCAGTGACAACTCGAGGGACACCGGGGAGCTGTTTTTT
CDR3: CASSDNSRDTGELFF

V: TRBV30
J: TRBJ1-1
size: NA
length: 15
D: NA
DNA: TGTGCCTGGAGAAATGGGAGAGGGAGTGGCGGGGAAGCTTTCTTT
CDR3: CAWRNGRGSGGEAFF

V: TRBV19
J: TRBJ2-2
size: NA
length: 14
D: NA
DNA: TGTGCCAGTTTTGGGACACGTAACACCGGGGAGCTGTTTTTT
CDR3: CASFGTRNTGELFF

V: TRBV7-8
J: TRBJ2-5
size: NA
length: 14
D: TRBD1
DNA: TGTGCCAGCAACCGACAGGGCAGGCAAGAGACCCAGTACTTC
CDR3: CASNRQGRQETQYF

V: TRBV6-5
J: TRBJ1-3
size: once
length: 12
D: NA
DNA: TGTGCCAGCAGTTGGACTGGAAACACCATATATTTT
CDR3: CASSWTGNTIYF

V: TRBV15
J: TRBJ2-1
size: NA
length: 13
D: NA
DNA: TGTGCCACCAGCAGAGCGGACTACCGTGAGCAGTTCTTC
CDR3: CATSRADYREQFF

V: TRBV12-3/TRBV12-4
J: TRBJ1-5
size: NA
length: 13
D: NA
DNA: TGTGCCAGCAGTACTGACAGTTTCGGGCCCCAGCATTTT
CDR3: CASSTDSFGPQHF

V: TRBV18
J: TRBJ1-5
size: few
length: 14
D: NA
DNA: TGTGCCAGCTCACCAGATCCGGCTTATCAGCCCCAGCATTTT
CDR3: CASSPDPAYQPQHF

V: TRBV2
J: TRBJ1-1
size: NA
length: 14
D: NA
DNA: TGTGCCAGCAGTGAAAGGGTCTTTGAAAGAGAAGCTTTCTTT
CDR3: CASSERVFEREAFF

V: TRBV18
J: TRBJ2-5
size: NA
length: 14
D: NA
DNA: TGTGCCAGCTCACCCGGGGGCGGGCAGAAGACCCAGTACTTC
CDR3: CASSPGGGQKTQYF

V: TRBV5-6
J: TRBJ1-2
size: once
length: 14
D: NA
DNA: TGTGCCAGCAGCCTAAGACAGACCCTATTGAGCTACACCTTC
CDR3: CASSLRQTLLSYTF

V: TRBV6-5
J: TRBJ2-1
size: NA
length: 13
D: NA
DNA: TGTGCCAGCAGTCCCGGAGACAGGAGTGACCAGTTCTTC
CDR3: CASSPGDRSDQFF

V: TRBV6-2/TRBV6-3
J: TRBJ2-7
size: NA
length: 15
D: NA
DNA: TGTGCCAGCAGTTACGGTGGACTCTGGCCCTACGAGCAGTACTTC
CDR3: CASSYGGLWPYEQYF

V: TRBV21-1
J: TRBJ2-3
size: NA
length: 20
D: NA
DNA: TGTGCCAGCAGCAAAAACGGTAGGTTTAAGGGGGGGGGCAGGGAAGATACGCAGTATTTT
CDR3: CASSKNGRFKGGGREDTQYF

V: TRBV5-6
J: TRBJ2-5
size: NA
length: 14
D: NA
DNA: TGTGCCAGCAGCTTATTGAGAGGGGAAGAGACCCAGTACTTC
CDR3: CASSLLRGEETQYF

V: TRBV30
J: TRBJ2-6
size: NA
length: 15
D: NA
DNA: TGTGCCTGGACCCGGGGCGTCTCTGGGGCCAACGTCCTGACTTTC
CDR3: CAWTRGVSGANVLTF

V: TRBV27
J: TRBJ1-1
size: many
length: 13
D: NA
DNA: TGTGCCAGCAGTCAAGCTGGACGCACTGAAGCTTTCTTT
CDR3: CASSQAGRTEAFF

V: TRBV9
J: TRBJ2-2
size: NA
length: 17
D: TRBD1
DNA: TGTGCCAGCACCCGACAGGGGGGCTCTCTGAACACCGGGGAGCTGTTTTTT
CDR3: CASTRQGGSLNTGELFF

V: TRBV25-1
J: TRBJ1-4
size: NA
length: 15
D: NA
DNA: TGTGCCAGCAGCAAGGTCGCGGGATCCGGTGAAAAACTGTTTTTT
CDR3: CASSKVAGSGEKLFF

V: TRBV23-1
J: TRBJ1-2
size: NA
length: 15
D: NA
DNA: TGCGCCAGCAGTCAGAGTCCGGGAGGCAGCTATGGCTACACCTTC
CDR3: CASSQSPGGSYGYTF